This is a list of T cell receptor beta chains from one sample in a study of T-cell reconstitution after alpha-beta-depleted transplantation in children. TCRdb called the PCR reads again in MiXCR, with one record for every CDR3 protein. Of over 150,000 distinct CDR3 sequences in the sample, approximately 6.6% were seen once. Here the sequenced sample was PBMCs from the stem cell graft donor, taken from the stem cell graft. The receptors here all came from a human donor who donated a stem cell graft to a child with Wiskott-Aldrich syndrome. Both conserved end residues are part of each CDR3. Each record gives: D gene, clone size, V gene, J gene, CDR3 protein, CDR3 DNA. The D gene is left open where the match is weak. Size tells how often a clone was seen (once, few, many) or the class of an expanded clone, and some rows leave it out.

D gene: NA
clone size: few
V gene: TRBV7-9
J gene: TRBJ2-2
CDR3 protein: CASSSLGGGRTGELFF
CDR3 DNA: TGTGCCAGCAGCTCTCTGGGAGGGGGCCGGACCGGGGAGCTGTTTTTT

D gene: TRBD2
clone size: many
V gene: TRBV6-5
J gene: TRBJ2-3
CDR3 protein: CASSYLTSGDTQYF
CDR3 DNA: TGTGCCAGCAGTTACCTGACTAGCGGAGATACGCAGTATTTT

D gene: NA
clone size: many
V gene: TRBV5-1
J gene: TRBJ2-7
CDR3 protein: CASNETPGDEQYF
CDR3 DNA: TGCGCCAGCAACGAAACCCCGGGGGACGAGCAGTACTTC

D gene: NA
clone size: NA
V gene: TRBV6-1
J gene: TRBJ2-1
CDR3 protein: CASSEAEEQFF
CDR3 DNA: TGTGCCAGCAGTGAAGCAGAAGAGCAGTTCTTC

D gene: NA
clone size: many
V gene: TRBV24-1
J gene: TRBJ2-1
CDR3 protein: CATSDPTYNEQFF
CDR3 DNA: TGTGCCACCAGTGATCCGACCTACAATGAGCAGTTCTTC

D gene: TRBD1
clone size: many
V gene: TRBV20-1
J gene: TRBJ1-6
CDR3 protein: CSAGGLSSYNSPLHF
CDR3 DNA: TGCAGTGCAGGGGGCCTAAGCTCCTATAATTCACCCCTCCACTTT

D gene: TRBD2
clone size: many
V gene: TRBV4-3
J gene: TRBJ2-1
CDR3 protein: CASSQWGLAGYNEQFF
CDR3 DNA: TGCGCCAGCAGCCAGTGGGGACTAGCGGGCTACAATGAGCAGTTCTTC

D gene: TRBD2
clone size: many
V gene: TRBV6-1
J gene: TRBJ2-5
CDR3 protein: CASSRGTSGAGTQYF
CDR3 DNA: TGTGCCAGCAGTCGCGGGACTAGCGGGGCGGGGACCCAGTACTTC

D gene: NA
clone size: many
V gene: TRBV20-1
J gene: TRBJ1-1
CDR3 protein: CSAKVAGADTEAFF
CDR3 DNA: TGCAGTGCCAAAGTTGCAGGAGCCGACACTGAAGCTTTCTTT

D gene: NA
clone size: many
V gene: TRBV9
J gene: TRBJ1-5
CDR3 protein: CASSVSQPQHF
CDR3 DNA: TGTGCCAGCAGCGTTTCTCAGCCCCAGCATTTT

D gene: NA
clone size: many
V gene: TRBV19
J gene: TRBJ1-1
CDR3 protein: CASRAPQTTEAFF
CDR3 DNA: TGTGCCAGTCGGGCCCCACAGACCACTGAAGCTTTCTTT

D gene: NA
clone size: many
V gene: TRBV10-1
J gene: TRBJ2-7
CDR3 protein: CASSSTDPSYEQYF
CDR3 DNA: TGCGCCAGCAGTTCGACAGACCCGTCCTACGAGCAGTACTTC